Listed below are T cell receptor beta chains from one sample, sequenced in a study of shared clonotypes between healthy human individuals. Method: immunoSEQ multiplex PCR; TCRdb's copy keeps in-frame clones and lacks some. Seen here are approximately 1,500,000 clones, roughly 96% observed once, and the top ten hold over 1%. Material for sequencing was naive CD4+ T cells sorted from blood. These receptors originate from a man younger than 45 in good health. CDR3s leave out the opening cysteine and the closing phenylalanine or tryptophan.

J,length,V,CDR3
TRBJ2-5,13,TRBV5-1,ASSRGTAIGETQY
TRBJ2-7,11,TRBV11-2,ASSLYPSYEQY
TRBJ2-3,13,TRBV7-8,ASSPRKRAGDTQY
TRBJ1-5,13,TRBV28,ASSLGGGSNQPQH
TRBJ2-1,11,TRBV11-2,ASSLGTSNEQF
TRBJ2-3,13,TRBV7-2,ASSLAPRVADTQY
TRBJ2-1,13,TRBV10-1,ASSDRLAGPNEQF
TRBJ2-5,11,TRBV5-1,ASSPGTEETQY
TRBJ2-5,12,TRBV30,ACPGQGAGETQY
TRBJ2-7,11,TRBV28,ASSPLAPGEQY
TRBJ2-3,12,TRBV9,ASSARELTDTQY
TRBJ2-5,11,TRBV7-2,ASSEEAGARQY
TRBJ2-5,13,TRBV28,ASTRHSINQETQY
TRBJ2-1,12,TRBV7-2,ASSLEWAANEQF
TRBJ2-5,11,TRBV14,ASSHPPVETQY
TRBJ2-1,12,TRBV29-1,SVSTPSSYNEQF
TRBJ2-3,10,TRBV15,ATSRFPDTQY
TRBJ2-7,12,TRBV6-5,ASSRTGKTYEQY
TRBJ2-7,13,TRBV28,ASRTLRDSSYEQY
TRBJ2-3,13,TRBV10-3,AISDYKGVTDTQY
TRBJ2-1,7,TRBV2,ASRGEQF
TRBJ2-1,11,TRBV14,ASSPRLLGEQF
TRBJ2-5,12,TRBV14,ASSQDLGGKTQY
TRBJ2-1,13,TRBV18,ASSPPLAGGNEQF
TRBJ2-3,10,TRBV7-2,ASGVATDTQY
TRBJ2-7,9,TRBV20-1,SARVRDEQY
TRBJ1-1,14,TRBV6-1,ASSETGLYPNTEAF
TRBJ2-7,11,TRBV11-1,ASRAEASGEQY
TRBJ2-1,9,TRBV2,ASSEGPEQF
TRBJ2-7,9,TRBV28,ASSLTYEQY
TRBJ2-1,11,TRBV5-1,ASSLGRHNEQF
TRBJ1-3,15,TRBV15,ATGGWGSGFSGNTIY
TRBJ2-7,13,TRBV7-2,ASSYAGTGPYEQY
TRBJ2-7,14,TRBV11-2,ASSQIAGRGAYEQY
TRBJ2-3,13,TRBV19,ASNLGTTRTDTQY
TRBJ2-7,13,TRBV11-2,ASSLTGGRAYEQY
TRBJ2-1,18,TRBV5-1,ASSLRGTPTGLGGNNEQF
TRBJ2-1,12,TRBV9,ASSPGTGVGEQF
TRBJ2-3,10,TRBV7-2,ASSLDRLTQY
TRBJ1-2,11,TRBV5-1,ASSLDSVDGYT
TRBJ1-1,12,TRBV28,ASSLSRQGTEAF
TRBJ2-7,11,TRBV11-2,ASSLDRSGIEY
TRBJ1-3,12,TRBV5-6,ASSRGSPGNTIY
TRBJ1-2,11,TRBV28,ASSETGANGYT
TRBJ1-2,12,TRBV19,ASSRQGTNYGYT
TRBJ1-3,12,TRBV6-1,ASSLTGGGNTIY
TRBJ2-7,14,TRBV28,ASSLLEQGATYEQY
TRBJ1-2,11,TRBV10-3,AITSTGVGGYT
TRBJ2-7,15,TRBV18,ASSPLPRQGVAYEQY
TRBJ2-7,11,TRBV7-9,ASSLEWALEQY
TRBJ1-4,9,TRBV20-1,SASRTEKLF
TRBJ2-1,17,TRBV4-1,ASSQARPGLEVFYNEQF
TRBJ1-4,12,TRBV5-1,ASSVGQADEKLF
TRBJ2-7,13,TRBV6-6,ASSYSNAGGREQY
TRBJ1-3,11,TRBV25-1,ASSDRGGNTIY
TRBJ2-3,12,TRBV7-3,ASSSGQNTDTQY
TRBJ1-5,12,TRBV19,ASSTGQLHQPQH
TRBJ2-7,15,TRBV7-6,ASSSNFMGQVTYEQY